The source of this T cell receptor beta chain is a study of blood T cells in healthy people across ages. About the study: Capture by template switching was about one barcoded beta molecule per two T cells.

Next came a second PCR, run for about 6 to 12 cycles, which used a sample-barcoded 5' primer along with a J-beta primer mix. TCRdb fed the 5' RACE reads into MiXCR, producing one record per CDR3 protein. The data hold 700,000 to 850,000 distinct CDR3 sequences, with approximately 55% observed a single time. The CDR3 length is 16 residues. Germline V gene sequence: CDR1 LGHNT, CDR2 FRNRAP. General study points: Estimated diversity that came from one million T cells was considered an underestimate.

With regard to this clonotype: Its antigen remains unknown.

The genes are TRBV12-5 and TRBJ2-1, with 9 nucleotides matching TRBD2. TRBJ2-7 explains the end of the DNA better; the J call may be wrong. This receptor was taken from a man older than 75 in good health. What was sequenced was blood. The CDR3 loop is CASGLPSGISYNEQYF. The CDR3 DNA sequence: TGTGCTAGTGGTTTGCCTAGCGGGATATCCTACAATGAGCAGTACTTC.